This paragraph reports one T cell receptor beta chain. The data were obtained in a study of cytomegalovirus exposure and HLA in healthy donors. Primers for the PCR totalled 60 Vbeta and 13 Jbeta. The method was immunoSEQ multiplex PCR; TCRdb's version includes in-frame clones alone and lacks a portion of them. The sample contains just under 150,000 clones, 80% of which appear only once. The V gene's germline CDR1 is LNHDA and CDR2 SQIVND (reference sequence). The CDR3 is made up of 15 amino acids. Trimming removed 5 bases at V and 0 bases at J, with 11 bases between. The genes are TRBV19 and TRBJ1-5, with D possibly being TRBD1 (6 bases). This sequence originates from a woman aged 25 to 39 in good health and CMV-seronegative. Source material: PBMCs. The CDR3 DNA reads as TGTGCCAGTAGTCTCCGGGACAATAGCAATCAGCCCCAGCATTTT. Translating it yields CASSLRDNSNQPQHF.